This T cell receptor beta chain came from a study of blood T cell repertoires in COVID-19. Overall study: Acute-phase and convalescent COVID-19 samples originated in the United States, Italy and Spain. T cells, B-cell-depleted T cells, or PBMCs provided the cDNA or gDNA that served as material.

As originally analysed: Nucleated cell counts were estimated from reference gene primer amplification. TCRdb keeps only in-frame clones here, not all; method: immunoSEQ multiplex PCR. The V and J calls and clone size come from that table; D and trimming were worked out from the DNA. This table has nearly 100,000 clones, about 86% appearing once. The CDR3 is 11 amino acids. The germline V gene has CDR1 MNHEY and CDR2 SVGAGI. With 6 bases removed from V and 9 bases from J, the gap between germline ends came to 12 bases. This sequence joins TRBV6-5 and TRBJ2-7, with no clear D. The clonotype was recovered from a man older than 75 with acute or convalescent COVID-19. Sequenced: peripheral blood. The CDR3 DNA is TGTGCCAGCAGGGAGAGCGTAGGGCAGTACTTC. Protein: CASRESVGQYF.